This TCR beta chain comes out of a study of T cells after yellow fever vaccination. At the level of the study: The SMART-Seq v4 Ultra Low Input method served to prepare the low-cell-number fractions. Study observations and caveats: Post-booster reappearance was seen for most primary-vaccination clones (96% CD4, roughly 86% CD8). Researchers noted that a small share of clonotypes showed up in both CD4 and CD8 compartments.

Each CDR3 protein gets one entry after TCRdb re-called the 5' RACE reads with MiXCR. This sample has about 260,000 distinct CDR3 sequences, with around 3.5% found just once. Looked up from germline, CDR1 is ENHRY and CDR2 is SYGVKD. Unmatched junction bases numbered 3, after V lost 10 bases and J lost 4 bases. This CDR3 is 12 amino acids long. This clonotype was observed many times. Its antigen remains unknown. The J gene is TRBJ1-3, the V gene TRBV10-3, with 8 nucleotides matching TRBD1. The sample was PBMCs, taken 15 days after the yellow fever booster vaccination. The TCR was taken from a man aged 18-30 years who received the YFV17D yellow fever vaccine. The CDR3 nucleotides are TGTGCCACCCGGACAGGGGGAAACACCATATATTTT. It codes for CATRTGGNTIYF.